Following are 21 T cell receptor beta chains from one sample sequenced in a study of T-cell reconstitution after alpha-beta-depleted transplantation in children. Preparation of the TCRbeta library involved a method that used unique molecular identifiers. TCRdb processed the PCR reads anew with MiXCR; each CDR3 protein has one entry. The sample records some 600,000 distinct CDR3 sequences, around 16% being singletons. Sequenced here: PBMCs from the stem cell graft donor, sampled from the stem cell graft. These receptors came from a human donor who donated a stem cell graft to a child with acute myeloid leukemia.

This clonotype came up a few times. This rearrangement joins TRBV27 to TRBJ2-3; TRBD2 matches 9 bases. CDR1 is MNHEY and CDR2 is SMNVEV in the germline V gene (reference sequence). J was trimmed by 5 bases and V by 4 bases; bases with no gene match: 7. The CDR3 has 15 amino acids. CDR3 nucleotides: TGTGCCAGCAGTTGGGCGGGGGGGCCGTTAGATACGCAGTATTTT. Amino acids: CASSWAGGPLDTQYF.

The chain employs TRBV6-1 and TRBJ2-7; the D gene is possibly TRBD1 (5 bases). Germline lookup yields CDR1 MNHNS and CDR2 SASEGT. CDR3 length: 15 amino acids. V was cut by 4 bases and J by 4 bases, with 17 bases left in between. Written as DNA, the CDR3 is TGTGCCAGCAGTGCCTATTTAACAGGAGATTACGAGCAGTACGTC. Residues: CASSAYLTGDYEQYV.

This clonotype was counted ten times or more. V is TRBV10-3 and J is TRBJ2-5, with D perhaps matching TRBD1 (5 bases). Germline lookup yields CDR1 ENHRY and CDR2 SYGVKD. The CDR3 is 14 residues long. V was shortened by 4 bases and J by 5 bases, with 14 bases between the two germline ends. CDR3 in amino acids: CAISGPDSWETQYF. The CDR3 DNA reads TGTGCCATCAGTGGCCCCGACAGTTGGGAGACCCAGTACTTC.

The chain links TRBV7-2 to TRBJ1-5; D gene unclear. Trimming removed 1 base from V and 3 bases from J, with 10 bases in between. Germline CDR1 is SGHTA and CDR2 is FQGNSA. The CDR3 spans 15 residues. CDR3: CASSLEGGINQPQHF. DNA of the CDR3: TGTGCCAGCAGCTTAGAGGGCGGGATCAATCAGCCCCAGCATTTT.

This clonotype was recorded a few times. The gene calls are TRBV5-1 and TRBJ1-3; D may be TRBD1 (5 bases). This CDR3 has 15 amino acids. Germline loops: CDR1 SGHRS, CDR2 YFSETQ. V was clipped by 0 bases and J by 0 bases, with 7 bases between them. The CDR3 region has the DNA TGCGCCAGCAGCTTGGGGGACTACTCTGGAAACACCATATATTTT. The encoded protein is CASSLGDYSGNTIYF.

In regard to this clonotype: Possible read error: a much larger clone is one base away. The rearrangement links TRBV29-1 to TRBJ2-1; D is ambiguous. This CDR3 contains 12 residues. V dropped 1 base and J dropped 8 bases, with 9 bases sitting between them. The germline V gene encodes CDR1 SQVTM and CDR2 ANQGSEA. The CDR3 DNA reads TGCAGCGTTGAAGTCGTCCTTGATGAGCAGTTCTTC. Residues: CSVEVVLDEQFF.

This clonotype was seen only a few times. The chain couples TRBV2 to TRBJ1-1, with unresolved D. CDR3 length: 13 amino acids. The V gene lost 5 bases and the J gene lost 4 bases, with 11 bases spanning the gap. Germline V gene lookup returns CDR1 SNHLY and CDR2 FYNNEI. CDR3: CASSQTVVTEAFF. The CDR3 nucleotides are TGTGCCAGCAGTCAAACAGTGGTCACTGAAGCTTTCTTT.

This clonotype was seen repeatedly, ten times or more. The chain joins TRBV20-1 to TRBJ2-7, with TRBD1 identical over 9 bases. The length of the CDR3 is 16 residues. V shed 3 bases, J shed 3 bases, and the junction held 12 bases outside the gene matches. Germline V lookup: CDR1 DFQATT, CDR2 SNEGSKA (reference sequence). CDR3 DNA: TGCAGTGCTAGTAAGGAAACAGGGGGCATATACTACGAGCAGTACTTC. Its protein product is CSASKETGGIYYEQYF.

CDR3 coding DNA: TGTGCCACCAGTGATCCCCCACAGGGGGGGGTATACAATGAGCAGTTCTTC. It encodes CATSDPPQGGVYNEQFF. The chain has TRBV24-1 and TRBJ2-1; D might be TRBD1 (8 bases). The germline gives CDR1 KGHDR, CDR2 SFDVKD. With 3 bases removed from V and 4 bases from J, the gap between germline ends came to 18 bases. The CDR3 has 17 amino acids.

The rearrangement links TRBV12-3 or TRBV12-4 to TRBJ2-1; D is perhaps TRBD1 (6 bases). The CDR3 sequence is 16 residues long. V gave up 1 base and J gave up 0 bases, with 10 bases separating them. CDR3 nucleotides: TGTGCCAGCAGTTTAGGTACAGGGTTCTCCTACAATGAGCAGTTCTTC. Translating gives CASSLGTGFSYNEQFF.

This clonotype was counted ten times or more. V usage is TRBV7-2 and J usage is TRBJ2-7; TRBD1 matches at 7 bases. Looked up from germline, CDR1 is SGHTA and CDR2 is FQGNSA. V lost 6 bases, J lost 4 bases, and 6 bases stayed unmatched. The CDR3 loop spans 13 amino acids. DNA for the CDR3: TGTGCCAGCAGAACAGGGGAAGGGTACGAGCAGTACTTC. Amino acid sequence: CASRTGEGYEQYF.

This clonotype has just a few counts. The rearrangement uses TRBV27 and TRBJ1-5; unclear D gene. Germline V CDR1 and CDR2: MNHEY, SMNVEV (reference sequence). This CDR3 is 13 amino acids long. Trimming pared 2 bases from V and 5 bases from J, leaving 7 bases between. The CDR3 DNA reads TGTGCCAGCAGTTTAAGGCAGGATCAGCCCCAGCATTTT. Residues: CASSLRQDQPQHF.

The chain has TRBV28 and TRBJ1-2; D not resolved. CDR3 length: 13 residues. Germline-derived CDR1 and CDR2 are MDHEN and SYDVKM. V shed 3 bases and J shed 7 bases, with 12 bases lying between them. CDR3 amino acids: CASSFQQTGGYTF. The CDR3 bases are TGTGCCAGCAGTTTCCAACAGACGGGTGGCTACACCTTC.

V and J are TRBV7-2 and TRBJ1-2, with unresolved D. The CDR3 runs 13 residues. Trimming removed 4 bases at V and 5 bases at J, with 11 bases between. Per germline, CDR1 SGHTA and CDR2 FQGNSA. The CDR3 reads CASSSRPDYGYTF. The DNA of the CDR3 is TGTGCCAGCAGCTCCCGACCCGATTATGGCTACACCTTC.

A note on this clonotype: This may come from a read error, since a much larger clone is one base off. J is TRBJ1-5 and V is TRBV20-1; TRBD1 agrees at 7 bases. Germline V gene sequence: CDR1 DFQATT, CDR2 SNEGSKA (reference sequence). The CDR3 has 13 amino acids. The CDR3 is CSACRDSNHPQHF. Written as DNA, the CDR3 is TGCAGTGCTTGCCGGGACAGTAATCACCCCCAGCATTTT.

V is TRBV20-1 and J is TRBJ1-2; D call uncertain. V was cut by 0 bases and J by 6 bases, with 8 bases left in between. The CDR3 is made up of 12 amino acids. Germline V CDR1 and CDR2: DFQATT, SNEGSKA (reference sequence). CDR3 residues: CSARDIGDGYTF. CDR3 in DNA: TGCAGTGCTAGAGATATCGGGGATGGCTACACCTTC.

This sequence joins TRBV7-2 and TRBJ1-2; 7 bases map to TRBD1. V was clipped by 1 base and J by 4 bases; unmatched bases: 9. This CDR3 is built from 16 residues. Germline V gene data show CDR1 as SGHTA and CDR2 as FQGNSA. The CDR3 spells CASSLGEGAPVYGYTF. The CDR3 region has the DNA TGTGCCAGCAGCTTAGGGGAGGGGGCGCCCGTCTATGGCTACACCTTC.

The CDR3 loop is CASSLAPACGSNQPQHF. The CDR3 nucleotides read TGTGCCAGCAGCTTAGCCCCTGCGTGCGGGAGCAATCAGCCCCAGCATTTT. The rearrangement links TRBV11-3 to TRBJ1-5; no reliable D call. Germline lookup yields CDR1 SGHNT and CDR2 YENEEA. CDR3 length equals 17 residues. V shed 1 base and J shed 1 base, with 14 bases lying between them.

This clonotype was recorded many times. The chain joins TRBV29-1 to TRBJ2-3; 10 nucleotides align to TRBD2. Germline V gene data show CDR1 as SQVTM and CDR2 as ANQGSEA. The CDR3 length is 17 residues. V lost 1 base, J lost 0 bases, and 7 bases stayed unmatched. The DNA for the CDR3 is TGCAGCGTTGAAGGTCAGCGGGGGGGCCTCAGCACAGATACGCAGTATTTT. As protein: CSVEGQRGGLSTDTQYF.

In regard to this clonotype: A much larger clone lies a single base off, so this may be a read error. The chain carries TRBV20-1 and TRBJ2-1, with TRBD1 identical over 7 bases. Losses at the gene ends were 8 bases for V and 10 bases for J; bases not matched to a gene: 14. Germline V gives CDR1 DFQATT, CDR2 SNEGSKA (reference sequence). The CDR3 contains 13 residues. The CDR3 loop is CSPSALRDREQFF. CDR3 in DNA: TGCAGTCCCTCAGCTTTGAGGGACAGAGAGCAGTTCTTC.

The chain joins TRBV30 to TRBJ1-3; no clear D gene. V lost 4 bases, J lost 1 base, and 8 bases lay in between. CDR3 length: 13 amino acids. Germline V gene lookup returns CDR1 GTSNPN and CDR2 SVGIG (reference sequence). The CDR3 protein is CAWKRASGNTIYF. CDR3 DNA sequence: TGTGCCTGGAAAAGAGCTTCTGGAAACACCATATATTTT.